This entry lists 13 T cell receptor beta chains sequenced from one sample in a study of T cell changes during pregnancy in multiple sclerosis. Generated by immunoSEQ multiplex PCR, the TCRdb table keeps only in-frame clones and is missing some. The data contain about 59,000 clones, about 92% of them singletons. Here the sequenced sample was peripheral blood, taken in the first trimester of pregnancy. The receptors come from a female donor with multiple sclerosis, enrolled in a pregnancy study.

This clone was picked up one time. The rearrangement links TRBV19 to TRBJ1-2; weak D call: TRBD1 (6 bases). The length of the CDR3 is 12 residues. The germline V gene encodes CDR1 LNHDA and CDR2 SQIVND (reference sequence). V lost 6 bases to trimming and J lost 5 bases, with 10 bases between them. In DNA, the CDR3 is TGTGCCAGTAGATATCAGGGGTATGGCTACACCTTC. Translated: CASRYQGYGYTF.

The CDR3 DNA sequence: TGTGCCAGCACCGGACAGGGGAACACCGGGGAGCTGTTTTTT. Translated, it gives CASTGQGNTGELFF. The V gene is TRBV6-1, the J gene TRBJ2-2; 8 nucleotides line up with TRBD1. The CDR3 totals 14 residues. Germline CDR1 MNHNS, CDR2 SASEGT. The V gene end was trimmed by 7 bases and the J gene end by 1 base; junction bases not matched to a gene: 2.

The CDR3 DNA reads TGTGCCAGCAGCTTAGACACGGGGTGGAGGAGTGATGGCTACACCTTC. Protein product: CASSLDTGWRSDGYTF. The chain joins TRBV7-9 to TRBJ1-2; D remains unclear. The germline gives CDR1 SEHNR, CDR2 FQNEAQ (reference sequence). The CDR3 runs 16 residues. Between the trimmed V and J ends, which lost 1 base and 6 bases, there was a span of 18 bases.

The chain couples TRBV5-4 to TRBJ2-7; 9 bases fit TRBD1. CDR3 length: 14 residues. V gave up 5 bases and J gave up 3 bases; unmatched junction bases: 6. CDR1 and CDR2 (germline): SGHNT, YYREEE (reference sequence). Written as DNA, the CDR3 is TGTGCCAGCAGATCCGGGACAGGGAGCTACGAGCAGTACTTC. Encoded protein: CASRSGTGSYEQYF. The full variable domain, with the rest looked up from reference TRBV5-4 and TRBJ2-7, is ETGVTQSPTHLIKTRGQQVTLRCSSQSGHNTVSWYQQALGQGPQFIFQYYREEENGRGNFPPRFSGLQFPNYSSELNVNALELDDSALYLCASRSGTGSYEQYFGPGTRLTVT.

The gene calls are TRBV10-3 and TRBJ1-2, with 10 bases identical to TRBD1. Germline assignment: CDR1 ENHRY and CDR2 SYGVKD. The V segment lost 6 bases and the J segment 0 bases; nucleotides outside the gene matches: 10. The CDR3 is 17 amino acids. CDR3 sequence: CAIRSWDRGAANYGYTF. The CDR3 nucleotides read TGTGCCATCAGAAGCTGGGACAGGGGTGCTGCTAACTATGGCTACACCTTC.

The chain has TRBV2 and TRBJ2-7; perhaps TRBD1 as D (6 bases). Trimming removed 7 bases at V and 0 bases at J, with 13 bases between. This CDR3 is 14 amino acids long. CDR1 is SNHLY, CDR2 FYNNEI, per germline. The CDR3 loop is CASTSQGHSYEQYF. The CDR3 region has the DNA TGTGCCAGCACGAGTCAGGGACACTCCTACGAGCAGTACTTC.

V and J are TRBV5-8 and TRBJ2-7; TRBD2 aligns across 10 bases. Germline CDR1 and CDR2: SGHTS and YDEGEE. The junction had 7 bases not matched to a gene; V was cut back by 4 bases and J by 0 bases. The CDR3 is made up of 16 amino acids. CDR3 bases: TGTGCCAGCAGCGGCAAGGGACTAGCGTTCTCCTACGAGCAGTACTTC. It translates to CASSGKGLAFSYEQYF.

The rearrangement links TRBV7-9 to TRBJ1-4, with TRBD1 identical over 7 bases. V shed 4 bases and J 5 bases; nucleotides not matched to a gene: 4. CDR3 length: 14 amino acids. CDR1 and CDR2 from the germline V gene are SEHNR and FQNEAQ (reference sequence). DNA for the CDR3: TGTGCCAGCAGCTCGGGACAGCTGAATGAAAAACTGTTTTTT. It codes for CASSSGQLNEKLFF.

The chain employs TRBV7-9 and TRBJ2-7, with TRBD1 identical over 8 bases. Germline assignment: CDR1 SEHNR and CDR2 FQNEAQ (reference sequence). There are 14 residues in the CDR3. Losses at the gene ends were 4 bases for V and 5 bases for J; bases not matched to a gene: 7. The CDR3 nucleotides are TGTGCCAGCAGCTCCGGGACAGGTCGACACGAGCAGTACTTC. Its protein product is CASSSGTGRHEQYF.

The chain is built from TRBV16 and TRBJ1-1, with D perhaps TRBD1 (6 bases). The V and J ends lost 3 bases and 3 bases respectively, with 14 bases between them. The germline V gene encodes CDR1 KGHSY and CDR2 FQNENV. There are 15 residues in the CDR3. The CDR3 region has the DNA TGTGCCAGCAGCCAGCCCGAACAGGGCCACACTGAAGCTTTCTTT. Translated, it gives CASSQPEQGHTEAFF. The whole variable domain, remainder taken from reference TRBV16 and TRBJ1-1, is GEEVAQTPKHLVRGEGQKAKLYCAPIKGHSYVFWYQQVLKNEFKFLISFQNENVFDETGMPKERFSAKCLPNSPCSLEIQATKLEDSAVYFCASSQPEQGHTEAFFGQGTRLTVV.

This chain joins TRBV6-1 and TRBJ1-2; TRBD1 might be the D (6 bases). Germline V CDR1 and CDR2: MNHNS, SASEGT. CDR3 size: 14 residues. With 6 bases removed from V and 1 base from J, the gap between germline ends came to 12 bases. CDR3 in amino acids: CASSPGTLNYGYTF. The CDR3 DNA follows: TGTGCCAGCAGCCCCGGGACACTTAACTATGGCTACACCTTC.

The chain recombines TRBV6-5 with TRBJ2-7, with 10 bases fitting TRBD2. Trimming removed 4 bases from V and 7 bases from J; junction bases left unmatched: 13. The CDR3 sequence is 16 residues long. The germline CDR1 and CDR2 sequences are MNHEY and SVGAGI. CDR3 DNA sequence: TGTGCCAGCAGTTGGATGGTAGCGGGGGGCGGAGAGGAGCAGTACTTC. Protein sequence: CASSWMVAGGGEEQYF.

The chain carries TRBV4-3 and TRBJ2-1; no firm D call. Between the trimmed V and J ends, which lost 0 bases and 4 bases, there was a span of 10 bases. The CDR3 is made up of 15 amino acids. Germline V gene lookup returns CDR1 LGHNA and CDR2 YSLEER. The chain's CDR3 is CASSQDFPSYNEQFF. The CDR3 DNA sequence: TGCGCCAGCAGCCAAGATTTCCCTAGTTACAATGAGCAGTTCTTC.